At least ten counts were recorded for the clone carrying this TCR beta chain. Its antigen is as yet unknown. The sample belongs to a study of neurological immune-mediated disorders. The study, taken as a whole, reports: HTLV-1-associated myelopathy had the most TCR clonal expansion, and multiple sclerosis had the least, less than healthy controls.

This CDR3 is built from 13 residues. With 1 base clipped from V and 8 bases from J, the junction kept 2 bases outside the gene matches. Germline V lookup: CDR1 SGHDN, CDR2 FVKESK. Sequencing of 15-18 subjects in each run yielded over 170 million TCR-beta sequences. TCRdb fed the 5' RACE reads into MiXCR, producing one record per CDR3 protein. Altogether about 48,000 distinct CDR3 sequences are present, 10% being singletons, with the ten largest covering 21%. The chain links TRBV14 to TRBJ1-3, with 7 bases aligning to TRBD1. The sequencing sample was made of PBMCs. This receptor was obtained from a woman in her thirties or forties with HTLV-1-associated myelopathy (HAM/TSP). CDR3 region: CASSQGTGDTIYF. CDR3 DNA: TGTGCCAGCAGCCAAGGGACAGGAGACACCATATATTTT.